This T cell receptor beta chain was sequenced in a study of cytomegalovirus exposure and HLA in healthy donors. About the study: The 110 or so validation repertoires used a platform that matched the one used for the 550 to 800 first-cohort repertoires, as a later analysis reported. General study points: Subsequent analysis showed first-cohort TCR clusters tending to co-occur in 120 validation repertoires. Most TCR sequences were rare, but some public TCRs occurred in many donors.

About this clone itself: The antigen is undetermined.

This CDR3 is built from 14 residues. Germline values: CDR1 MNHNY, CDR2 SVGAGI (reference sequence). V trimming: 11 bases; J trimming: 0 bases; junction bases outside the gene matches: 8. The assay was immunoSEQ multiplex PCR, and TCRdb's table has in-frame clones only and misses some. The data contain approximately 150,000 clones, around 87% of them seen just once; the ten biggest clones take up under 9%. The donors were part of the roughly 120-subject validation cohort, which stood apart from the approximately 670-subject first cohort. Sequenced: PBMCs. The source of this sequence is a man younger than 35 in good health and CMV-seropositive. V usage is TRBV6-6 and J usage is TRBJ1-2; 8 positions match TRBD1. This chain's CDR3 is CASGDRRANYGYTF. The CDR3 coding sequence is TGTGCCTCCGGGGACAGGCGAGCTAACTATGGCTACACCTTC.